This entry concerns a single T cell receptor beta chain. The data stem from a study of CD8 T cells in ankylosing spondylitis. TCRdb re-called the 5' RACE reads through MiXCR, storing one row per CDR3 protein. The sample lists some 240,000 distinct CDR3 sequences; 18% were seen once. Specimen: blood, either unsorted or a sorted T cell fraction (not recorded which). The receptor was derived from a male donor with ankylosing spondylitis or in good health (not recorded which).

The CDR3 DNA reads as TGTGCCAGCAGCTTATCCGGGACTAGCGGCTCCTACGAGCAGTACTTC. Its translation is CASSLSGTSGSYEQYF. J is TRBJ2-7 and V is TRBV7-9; 11 bases map to TRBD2. The germline gives CDR1 SEHNR, CDR2 FQNEAQ (reference sequence). CDR3 length: 16 amino acids. Trimming removed 2 bases from V and 0 bases from J; junction bases left unmatched: 3.